The clone carrying this TCR beta chain occurred a few times. Its antigen is as yet unknown. After constant-region reverse-primer amplification, full-length variable regions underwent semi-nested PCR with Nested Universal Primer A. Via MiXCR, TCRdb re-called the 5' RACE reads, giving one row per CDR3 protein. Of about 43,000 distinct CDR3 sequences listed, roughly 22% are singletons. V was shortened by 8 bases and J by 5 bases, with 10 bases between the two germline ends. The CDR3 is 12 amino acids. Germline V gene sequence: CDR1 SNHLY, CDR2 FYNNEI. Findings of the study overall: The larger-cohort validation was restricted to a single TCR beta V-J rearrangement rather than whole repertoires. Greatest tumor Treg TCR overlap was with tumor naive CD4+ cells. Tumor memory CD4+ T cell TCR gene usage was found to cluster with blood and lymph node memory CD4+ cells and with lymph node naive CD4+ cells.

The sorted Tregs were CD4+CD25+CD127-/low cells. This chain connects TRBV2 to TRBJ1-5, with a weak D call TRBD1 (5 bases). This TCR was sampled from a female donor with breast cancer. Source material: Tregs sorted from a lymph node. In nucleotides, the CDR3 is TGTGCCAGCGGAGAGGGGTATCAGCCCCAGCATTTT. As protein: CASGEGYQPQHF.